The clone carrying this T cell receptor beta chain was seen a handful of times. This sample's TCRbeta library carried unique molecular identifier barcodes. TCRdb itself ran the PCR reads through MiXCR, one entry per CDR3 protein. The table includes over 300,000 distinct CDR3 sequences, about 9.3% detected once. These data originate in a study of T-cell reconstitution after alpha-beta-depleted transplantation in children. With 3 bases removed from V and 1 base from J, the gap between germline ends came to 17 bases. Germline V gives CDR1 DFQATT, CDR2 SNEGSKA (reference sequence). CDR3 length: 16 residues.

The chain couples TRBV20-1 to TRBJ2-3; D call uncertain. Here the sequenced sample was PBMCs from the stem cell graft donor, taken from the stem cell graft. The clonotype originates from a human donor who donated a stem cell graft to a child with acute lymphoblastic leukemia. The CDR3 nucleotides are TGCAGTGCTAGGGGCGACCTGGGTTCAGGCACAGATACGCAGTATTTT. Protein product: CSARGDLGSGTDTQYF.